Listed below are T cell receptor beta chains from one sample, sequenced in a study of human T cells and chemical hapten exposure. TCRdb passed the RACE reads through MiXCR, listing each CDR3 protein once. This table holds some 80,000 distinct CDR3 sequences, about 9.4% found once. The sample consisted of whole blood, taken in connection with sensitization to the hapten diphenylcyclopropenone (DPC). The receptor source for this set is a woman in her 30s with alopecia areata. Some clones in this sample may be carry-over from other donors' samples. CDR3s include the opening cysteine and the closing phenylalanine or tryptophan. The D gene is left open where the match is weak. Some rows have no size entry. The others give once, few or many, or a class for an expanded clone.

CDR3nt,CDR3aa,d_gene,v_gene,abundance,j_gene
TGTGCCAGCAGTTGGGACAGGGCCCCATACAATGAGCAGTTCTTC,CASSWDRAPYNEQFF,TRBD1,TRBV6-1,many,TRBJ2-1
TGCAGTGCTTACAGGGACTACACCTTC,CSAYRDYTF,.,TRBV20-1,.,TRBJ1-2
TGTGCCAGCAGTTACTTACCAGTCTATGGCTACACCTTC,CASSYLPVYGYTF,.,TRBV6-2/TRBV6-3,many,TRBJ1-2
TGCGGCGTCGAACGGCAGGCGGACACTGAAGCTTTCTTT,CGVERQADTEAFF,.,TRBV29-1,.,TRBJ1-1
TGTGCCAGCAGTCGACAGGGCAATAGCAATCAGCCCCAGCATTTT,CASSRQGNSNQPQHF,TRBD1,TRBV6-2/TRBV6-3,many,TRBJ1-5
TGTGCCAGCTCACCACGACAGAGCTATGGCTACACCTTC,CASSPRQSYGYTF,.,TRBV18,.,TRBJ1-2
TGCGCCAGCAGCCAATCTATCCGGGACCCAGGCTTATATGGCTACACCTTC,CASSQSIRDPGLYGYTF,.,TRBV4-3,many,TRBJ1-2
TGTGCCAGCAGCAAGCGGGGCACTACCTACGAGCAGTACTTC,CASSKRGTTYEQYF,TRBD2,TRBV12-3/TRBV12-4,.,TRBJ2-7
TGTGCCAGCAGCCCGGACAGGGGGCTACCAGGCGGAAACATTCAGTACTTC,CASSPDRGLPGGNIQYF,TRBD1,TRBV13,many,TRBJ2-4
TGCAGCGTGAGGGACAGGGTTTTAAACATTCAGTACTTC,CSVRDRVLNIQYF,TRBD1,TRBV29-1,many,TRBJ2-4
TGTGCCAGCATACGAATTACAGGGTTCGGCGGGGAGCTGTTTTTT,CASIRITGFGGELFF,.,TRBV2,.,TRBJ2-2
TGCAGCGTTGGTTACACAGATACGCAGTATTTT,CSVGYTDTQYF,.,TRBV29-1,.,TRBJ2-3
TGTGCCAGCGGATCAGGAGGGGCAGGAAGCGGGGAGCTGTTTTTT,CASGSGGAGSGELFF,.,TRBV6-2/TRBV6-3,many,TRBJ2-2
TGTGCCAGCCAAGCTATTATGAACACTGAAGCTTTCTTT,CASQAIMNTEAFF,.,TRBV12-3/TRBV12-4,.,TRBJ1-1
TGTGCCAGTAGTATCAATAAAAACGGGAATGAGCAGTTCTTC,CASSINKNGNEQFF,.,TRBV19,.,TRBJ2-1
TGTGCCAGCAGCTGGGACAGCTCTGGAAACACCATATATTTT,CASSWDSSGNTIYF,TRBD1,TRBV9,few,TRBJ1-3
TGTGCCAGCAGCTTCCCGGGGCCTGGAAACACCATATATTTT,CASSFPGPGNTIYF,.,TRBV11-3,.,TRBJ1-3
TGTGCCAGCAGTGATGTGGGACAGGGAGCGCATGGCTACACCTTC,CASSDVGQGAHGYTF,TRBD1,TRBV6-1,many,TRBJ1-2
TGTGCCAGCTCACCACCGATCACGAACTATGGCTACACCTTC,CASSPPITNYGYTF,.,TRBV18,many,TRBJ1-2
TGTGCCAGCAGTGAAGAGGGGACAAGCCTCTACGAGCAGTACTTC,CASSEEGTSLYEQYF,.,TRBV2,.,TRBJ2-7
TGTGCCAGCAGCCCCCGTATCGGTGAGCAGTTCTTC,CASSPRIGEQFF,.,TRBV9,few,TRBJ2-1
TGTGCCAGCAGTTACTCGCCAGGCTATGGCTACACCTTC,CASSYSPGYGYTF,.,TRBV6-2/TRBV6-3,few,TRBJ1-2